Shown below are 9 T cell receptor beta chains from a single sample sequenced in a study of cytomegalovirus exposure and HLA in healthy donors (dated by TCRdb to 2016 to 2017). The library was obtained by the immunoSEQ multiplex PCR assay. The multiplex PCR relied on a mix of 60 forward primers for TCR Vbeta segments and 13 reverse primers for TCR Jbeta segments. The immuneACCESS repertoire file appears here via TCRdb, limited to in-frame rearrangements. These files lack a portion of the clones; in checked studies, under half of the deficit traces to unresolved V genes, and the cause of the others is not known. The sample table holds 90,000 to 150,000 clones, of which about 86% were seen once. Of the sample, about 2.4% falls within the top ten clones. The sample was PBMCs. The receptor source for this set is a woman between 35 and 50 years old in good health and CMV-seronegative.

V gene TRBV19 combines with J gene TRBJ1-5; 9 positions agree with TRBD1. V trimming: 3 bases; J trimming: 4 bases; junction bases outside the gene matches: 7. The CDR3 covers 16 residues. Germline CDR1 LNHDA, CDR2 SQIVND (reference sequence). The CDR3 sequence is CASSIAGTGRNQPQHF. The CDR3 bases are TGTGCCAGTAGTATCGCAGGGACAGGGAGAAATCAGCCCCAGCATTTT.

The V gene is TRBV6-1, the J gene TRBJ1-2, with TRBD1 matching 11 bases. Germline V CDR1 and CDR2: MNHNS, SASEGT. Trimming took 0 bases from V and 3 from J; bases not matched to a gene: 9. The CDR3 totals 18 residues. CDR3 region: CASSEALAGTGGHYGYTF. For the CDR3, the DNA is TGTGCCAGCAGTGAAGCCCTCGCCGGGACAGGGGGTCACTATGGCTACACCTTC.

The rearrangement links TRBV6-1 to TRBJ1-2, with D perhaps matching TRBD1 (5 bases). The germline gives CDR1 MNHNS, CDR2 SASEGT. V was cut by 2 bases and J by 7 bases, with 26 bases left in between. This CDR3 has 18 residues. The CDR3 loop is CASSESVISYGGYSGYTF. For the CDR3, the DNA is TGTGCCAGCAGTGAATCGGTTATTTCTTACGGGGGATATAGTGGCTACACCTTC.

The chain has TRBV9 and TRBJ2-2, with D perhaps TRBD2 (5 bases). Germline CDR1 is SGDLS and CDR2 is YYNGEE. There are 14 residues in the CDR3. V dropped 5 bases and J dropped 0 bases, with 8 bases sitting between them. The CDR3 protein is CASRGDANTGELFF. As DNA, the CDR3 is TGTGCCAGCAGGGGAGACGCGAACACCGGGGAGCTGTTTTTT. Full variable domain (rest looked up from reference TRBV9 and TRBJ2-2): DSGVTQTPKHLITATGQRVTLRCSPRSGDLSVYWYQQSLDQGLQFLIQYYNGEERAKGNILERFSAQQFPDLHSELNLSSLELGDSALYFCASRGDANTGELFFGEGSRLTVL.

The CDR3 reads CASSQGLDRVTDTQYF. DNA of the CDR3: TGCGCCAGCAGCCAAGGCCTGGACAGGGTCACAGATACGCAGTATTTT. V is TRBV4-1 and J is TRBJ2-3; 8 nucleotides agree with TRBD1. Germline assignment: CDR1 MGHRA and CDR2 YSYEKL. Trimming took 1 base from V and 2 from J; bases not matched to a gene: 5. The CDR3 loop spans 16 amino acids.

This chain connects TRBV7-8 to TRBJ1-4, with 8 bases fitting TRBD1. The CDR3 is 15 amino acids. J gave up 1 base and V 5 bases, and 3 bases lay outside the gene matches. Per germline, CDR1 SGHVS and CDR2 FQNEAQ. The CDR3 sequence: CASSTDRGTNEKLFF. For the CDR3, the DNA is TGTGCCAGCAGCACCGACAGGGGAACTAATGAAAAACTGTTTTTT.

The chain couples TRBV11-2 to TRBJ2-7; unclear D gene. The CDR3 is made up of 14 amino acids. Germline loops: CDR1 SGHAT, CDR2 FQNNGV. V was shortened by 5 bases and J by 4 bases, with 15 bases between the two germline ends. The CDR3 loop is CASSPPRGVYEQYF. The CDR3, as DNA: TGTGCCAGCAGCCCCCCGCGCGGAGTATACGAGCAGTACTTC.

V is TRBV5-1 and J is TRBJ2-3; a weak D match, TRBD2 (6 bases). V lost 0 bases to trimming and J lost 5 bases, with 19 bases between them. Per germline, CDR1 SGHRS and CDR2 YFSETQ. This CDR3 has 17 amino acids. The CDR3, as DNA: TGCGCCAGCAGCTTGGAGGTAGCGGAGCTAGTTGGAGATACGCAGTATTTT. Encoded protein: CASSLEVAELVGDTQYF.

The chain uses TRBV4-3 and TRBJ2-1; D may be TRBD1 (5 bases). V lost 1 base, J lost 11 bases, and 9 bases lay in between. Germline CDR1 is LGHNA and CDR2 is YSLEER. The CDR3 extends over 12 amino acids. The CDR3 nucleotides are TGCGCCAGCAGCCAAGTCAGGGATCAGCAGTTCTTC. Residues: CASSQVRDQQFF.